This TCR beta chain came from a study of blood T cell repertoires in COVID-19 (dated by TCRdb to 2020 to 2021). About the investigation overall: Samples covering the acute and convalescent phases of COVID-19 were provided by collaborators in the United States, Italy and Spain. The material from the prospective study consisted of cDNA or gDNA derived from T cells, B-cell-depleted T cells, or PBMCs. Subjects who had been exposed to COVID-19, were actively infected with it, or had recovered from it provided the deeply sampled blood TCRbeta repertoires that made up the dataset. A freely available public database, intended as a resource for researchers studying the immune response to SARS-CoV-2, is where the repertoires were released. Samples came from the ongoing ImmuneRACE study (first 160 participants) plus 1,254 subjects from 6 global collaborators. A de-identified subject ID, COVID-19 status, age in years and sex were almost always included in the sample metadata. Where available, HLA class I and class II types were taken from metadata supplied by the sample provider and were not determined by assay-based typing. Study-level results and caveats: The amount of clinical and demographic metadata varied by source and participant and was provided uncurated.

Collaborating institutions collected whole blood in K2EDTA tubes following their own protocols. For TCRbeta analysis, collaborator samples were shipped as frozen whole blood, as isolated PBMCs, or as DNA extracted from either sample type. For this clone: The antigen it recognizes is unknown. Base qualities are not recorded, but no much larger clone differs from it by a single base.

CDR1 and CDR2 (LGHDT, YNNKEL) derive from the germline V gene (reference sequence). The CDR3 runs 16 amino acids, cysteine and phenylalanine included. Only the CDR3 part of the read is kept: 48 bases, read in frame from the first base. Cut back by 5 bases and 7 bases, the V and J ends lie 18 bases apart. TCRbeta CDR3 regions were amplified from genomic DNA by means of the immunoSEQ Assay, a bias-controlled multiplex PCR. As for how the authors treated the data: The number of nucleated cells in each sample was estimated by amplification of reference gene primers within the assay. Sequence reads were collapsed and filtered to measure the absolute abundance of every unique TCRbeta CDR3 rearrangement. For each sample, productive Simpson clonality was calculated as the square root of Simpson's diversity index across productive rearrangements. TCRdb stores this immuneACCESS table with in-frame sequences only. Part of the clones is absent; in the studies checked, under half of the shortfall reflects unresolved V genes, and no reason is known for the rest. The DNA was the basis for D and trimming; V, J and clone size are from that table. Counted in this sample were approximately 100,000 clones; approximately 84% of them appeared once. The top ten clonotypes cover 8% to 13% of the sample.

The clonotype comes from a man between 65 and 80 years old with acute or convalescent COVID-19. The V gene is TRBV3-1 (or the pseudogene TRBV3-2) and the J gene is TRBJ1-6; a weak D assignment points to TRBD1 (5 bases agree). Sequenced input: peripheral blood. The nucleotide sequence reads as follows: TGTGCCAGCAGCTTCGCCCGGCAGGGCGGAAATTCACCCCTCCACTTT. Translated, this gives CASSFARQGGNSPLHF.